One sample yielded the 8 T cell receptor beta chains listed below, sequenced in a study of read filtering for tumor transcriptome and immune sequencing. From around 0.4 ug of RNA, a library with molecular barcoded alpha/delta and beta/gamma adaptors was made. TCRdb passed the reads through MiXCR, listing each CDR3 protein once. The profile shows 90,000 or so distinct CDR3 sequences, about a fifth of them singletons. Material for sequencing was a population of CD138-negative cells sorted from bone marrow. The receptors were gathered from a donor aged 40 or older with multiple myeloma.

This clonotype came up many times. V usage is TRBV28 and J usage is TRBJ1-5, with D maybe TRBD1 (5 bases). This CDR3 comprises 14 residues. V lost 6 bases and J 1 base, leaving 10 bases between the germline ends. Germline CDR1 is MDHEN and CDR2 is SYDVKM. CDR3 sequence: CASRDRWSNQPQHF. CDR3 DNA sequence: TGTGCCAGCAGAGACAGATGGAGCAATCAGCCCCAGCATTTT.

This clonotype was recorded many times. The chain combines TRBV19 with TRBJ1-5, with no clear D. Trimming stripped 5 bases from V and 3 bases from J, with 11 bases between. This CDR3 has 14 amino acids. Looked up from germline, CDR1 is LNHDA and CDR2 is SQIVND (reference sequence). CDR3 in DNA: TGTGCCAGTAGTCAATACAGATACAATCAGCCCCAGCATTTT. Translating gives CASSQYRYNQPQHF.

This clonotype was counted many times. This chain uses TRBV28 with TRBJ2-2; a possible D gene is TRBD1 (5 bases). The V gene lost 3 bases and the J gene lost 3 bases, with 14 bases spanning the gap. The CDR3 loop spans 16 amino acids. CDR1 and CDR2 from the germline V gene are MDHEN and SYDVKM. In DNA form, the CDR3 reads TGTGCCAGCAGTTTTCTGGGGCAGACTTACACCGGGGAGCTGTTTTTT. Encoded protein: CASSFLGQTYTGELFF.

The V call is TRBV12-3 or TRBV12-4, the J call TRBJ2-2; D assignment may be TRBD1 or TRBD2 (6 bases each). V was pared by 7 bases and J by 2 bases, with 14 bases between. The CDR3 length is 15 residues. CDR3 amino acids: CASIYTGANTGELFF. The CDR3 DNA is TGTGCCAGCATCTACACGGGGGCTAACACCGGGGAGCTGTTTTTT.

This clonotype was counted a few times. The V gene is TRBV7-8, the J gene TRBJ2-3; D is undetermined. V lost 3 bases, J lost 6 bases, and 4 bases lay in between. Germline CDR1 and CDR2: SGHVS and FQNEAQ. The CDR3 runs 11 residues. The CDR3 is CASSLFDTQYF. The CDR3 DNA reads as TGTGCCAGCAGCTTGTTCGATACGCAGTATTTT.

This clonotype was seen repeatedly, ten times or more. The chain joins TRBV5-1 to TRBJ1-5; D remains unclear. The germline V gene has CDR1 SGHRS and CDR2 YFSETQ. The CDR3 consists of 11 residues. Trimming took 0 bases from V and 6 from J, leaving 1 base between them. The CDR3: CASSLAQPQHF. DNA of the CDR3: TGCGCCAGCAGCTTGGCTCAGCCCCAGCATTTT.

The table lists this clonotype with a few counts. A single base separates this from a much larger clone, so it may be a read error. The rearrangement uses TRBV5-5 and TRBJ2-1, with 11 bases that match TRBD2. The germline V gene encodes CDR1 SGHKS and CDR2 YYEKEE (reference sequence). There are 19 residues in the CDR3. CDR3 sequence reads: CASSLEASGGSRSYDEQFF. In DNA, the CDR3 is TGTGCCAGCAGCTTGGAGGCTAGCGGGGGGTCCCGCTCCTACGATGAGCAGTTCTTC. Complete variable domain (other parts from reference TRBV5-5 and TRBJ2-1): DAGVTQSPTHLIKTRGQQVTLRCSPISGHKSVSWYQQVLGQGPQFIFQYYEKEERGRGNFPDRFSARQFPNYSSELNVNALLLGDSALYLCASSLEASGGSRSYDEQFFGPGTRLTVL.

As to this clonotype: One end of the junction fails to match germline, which may point to a read error. J is TRBJ1-4 and V is TRBV5-1; tentative D call: TRBD1 (6 bases). From germline, CDR1 is SGHRS and CDR2 YFSETQ. The CDR3 has 13 residues. The CDR3 spells CASRTTGIEKMFF. CDR3 bases: TGCGCCAGCAGAACCACAGGGATCGAAAAAATGTTTTTT.